This is a list of T cell receptor beta chains from one sample in a study of blood T cell repertoires in COVID-19. TCRdb's copy holds only in-frame clones and misses some; the assay was immunoSEQ multiplex PCR. The data hold about 200,000 clones, with about 86% observed a single time. The sequencing input was peripheral blood. The receptor set was obtained from a woman in her 70s with acute or convalescent COVID-19. The CDR3 runs from the conserved cysteine through the conserved F or W. D genes are given only for firm matches. Only some rows state a clone size, as once, few, many or a class for expanded clones.

cdr3_nt: TGTGCCAGCAAACCCGGGGGGGGGAATGAGCAGTTCTTC; cdr3_aa: CASKPGGGNEQFF; clone_size: .; j_call: TRBJ2-1; d_call: TRBD2; v_call: TRBV28
cdr3_nt: TGTGCCAGCTCACCACTCACGGGGAACACCGGGGAGCTGTTTTTT; cdr3_aa: CASSPLTGNTGELFF; clone_size: .; j_call: TRBJ2-2; d_call: .; v_call: TRBV18
cdr3_nt: TGTGCCAGCAGGTGGTTGAGCGATACGCAGTATTTT; cdr3_aa: CASRWLSDTQYF; clone_size: .; j_call: TRBJ2-3; d_call: .; v_call: TRBV2
cdr3_nt: TGTGCCAGCAGCGTAGGCCAGGGGGCAGGTAGGGCTGAAGCTTTCTTT; cdr3_aa: CASSVGQGAGRAEAFF; clone_size: few; j_call: TRBJ1-1; d_call: TRBD1; v_call: TRBV9
cdr3_nt: TGTGCCAGCAGCCAAAGGACAGGGCGGAACACTGAAGCTTTCTTT; cdr3_aa: CASSQRTGRNTEAFF; clone_size: .; j_call: TRBJ1-1; d_call: TRBD1; v_call: TRBV2
cdr3_nt: TGTGCCAGCAGCTTTGGACTAGCGGGGGTATACAATGAGCAGTTCTTC; cdr3_aa: CASSFGLAGVYNEQFF; clone_size: .; j_call: TRBJ2-1; d_call: TRBD2; v_call: TRBV7-8
cdr3_nt: TGCAGCGTGAAGCGGGGGGGAAGCTACGAGCAGTACTTC; cdr3_aa: CSVKRGGSYEQYF; clone_size: .; j_call: TRBJ2-7; d_call: TRBD2; v_call: TRBV29-1
cdr3_nt: TGTGCCAGCAGCCAGGGACAGGAAAAAACCTACGAGCAGTACTTC; cdr3_aa: CASSQGQEKTYEQYF; clone_size: .; j_call: TRBJ2-7; d_call: TRBD1; v_call: TRBV7-2
cdr3_nt: TGTGCCAGCACAAACAGGGTGGTGGCCGGTTGGGGCACTGAAGCTTTCTTT; cdr3_aa: CASTNRVVAGWGTEAFF; clone_size: once; j_call: TRBJ1-1; d_call: .; v_call: TRBV27
cdr3_nt: TGTGCCAGCGGGACTGGTGATCGGGACTATGGCTACACCTTC; cdr3_aa: CASGTGDRDYGYTF; clone_size: .; j_call: TRBJ1-2; d_call: .; v_call: TRBV7-9
cdr3_nt: TGTGCCAGCAGCCCAAGGGGACAGTTGAGCTCTGGGGCCAACGTCCTGACTTTC; cdr3_aa: CASSPRGQLSSGANVLTF; clone_size: .; j_call: TRBJ2-6; d_call: TRBD1; v_call: TRBV9
cdr3_nt: TGTGCCAGCAGTTACTCGGGACAGGGTTCCGCTGGGGCCAACGTCCTGACTTTC; cdr3_aa: CASSYSGQGSAGANVLTF; clone_size: once; j_call: TRBJ2-6; d_call: TRBD1; v_call: TRBV6-2/TRBV6-3
cdr3_nt: TGTGCCAGCAGCCGGACTAGGAATGAGCAGTTCTTC; cdr3_aa: CASSRTRNEQFF; clone_size: few; j_call: TRBJ2-1; d_call: TRBD2; v_call: TRBV11-2
cdr3_nt: TGCGCCAGCAGCCTGCTGGCGGGGGGGACCGGGGAGCTGTTTTTT; cdr3_aa: CASSLLAGGTGELFF; clone_size: .; j_call: TRBJ2-2; d_call: TRBD2; v_call: TRBV5-1
cdr3_nt: TGTGCCAGCAGCGGGGACAGGAACAACGGGGAGCTGTTTTTT; cdr3_aa: CASSGDRNNGELFF; clone_size: .; j_call: TRBJ2-2; d_call: TRBD1; v_call: TRBV7-9
cdr3_nt: TGTGCCAGCAGCTTCGACAGGGGCTATGGCTACACCTTC; cdr3_aa: CASSFDRGYGYTF; clone_size: .; j_call: TRBJ1-2; d_call: TRBD1; v_call: TRBV11-2
cdr3_nt: TGTGCCAGCAGCTTAGACAGGGTTGGCACCGGGGAGCTGTTTTTT; cdr3_aa: CASSLDRVGTGELFF; clone_size: .; j_call: TRBJ2-2; d_call: TRBD1; v_call: TRBV7-3
cdr3_nt: TGTGCCAGCAGCTTAAGTCGGGTGGGGGGTGAAGCTTTCTTT; cdr3_aa: CASSLSRVGGEAFF; clone_size: .; j_call: TRBJ1-1; d_call: .; v_call: TRBV7-2
cdr3_nt: TGTGCCTGGAGTGTAAGCCCCAGCGGGGGGGCCTACGAGCAGTACTTC; cdr3_aa: CAWSVSPSGGAYEQYF; clone_size: .; j_call: TRBJ2-7; d_call: TRBD2; v_call: TRBV30
cdr3_nt: TGTGCCAGCAGCTTAGTTTGGACACCCTCCTACGAGCAGTACTTC; cdr3_aa: CASSLVWTPSYEQYF; clone_size: .; j_call: TRBJ2-7; d_call: .; v_call: TRBV11-2
cdr3_nt: TGTGCCAGCAGCCTATCTTTCTACGAGCAGTACTTC; cdr3_aa: CASSLSFYEQYF; clone_size: .; j_call: TRBJ2-7; d_call: .; v_call: TRBV7-2
cdr3_nt: TGTGCCAGTAGTACCGGGGGGTACCCAGATACGCAGTATTTT; cdr3_aa: CASSTGGYPDTQYF; clone_size: .; j_call: TRBJ2-3; d_call: TRBD2; v_call: TRBV19
cdr3_nt: TGTGCCAGTAGTGCCCGACAGGGACGGAGCACTGAAGCTTTCTTT; cdr3_aa: CASSARQGRSTEAFF; clone_size: .; j_call: TRBJ1-1; d_call: TRBD1; v_call: TRBV19
cdr3_nt: TGTGCCAGCAGCTTAGTGGCTCGGACAGGGCCTTATCAGCCCCAGCATTTT; cdr3_aa: CASSLVARTGPYQPQHF; clone_size: once; j_call: TRBJ1-5; d_call: TRBD1; v_call: TRBV7-8
cdr3_nt: TGTGCCAGCAGCGCCGACAGTGCAACTAATGAAAAACTGTTTTTT; cdr3_aa: CASSADSATNEKLFF; clone_size: .; j_call: TRBJ1-4; d_call: .; v_call: TRBV5-4
cdr3_nt: TGCGCCAGCAGCCGACAGGGAACGAACACTGAAGCTTTCTTT; cdr3_aa: CASSRQGTNTEAFF; clone_size: .; j_call: TRBJ1-1; d_call: TRBD1; v_call: TRBV4-1
cdr3_nt: TGTGCCAGCAGGGGGACTTCAACTAATGAAAAACTGTTTTTT; cdr3_aa: CASRGTSTNEKLFF; clone_size: .; j_call: TRBJ1-4; d_call: .; v_call: TRBV27
cdr3_nt: .; cdr3_aa: CASSLEREAFF; clone_size: .; j_call: TRBJ1-1; d_call: .; v_call: TRBV12-3/TRBV12-4
cdr3_nt: TGCAGTGCTCCAGCGGCTTATGGCTACACCTTC; cdr3_aa: CSAPAAYGYTF; clone_size: .; j_call: TRBJ1-2; d_call: .; v_call: TRBV20-1
cdr3_nt: TGTGCCAGCAGTTACGACCCGGGGAAGGGGGTAATTCGTCGGGAAAAACTGTTTTTT; cdr3_aa: CASSYDPGKGVIRREKLFF; clone_size: few; j_call: TRBJ1-4; d_call: .; v_call: TRBV6-2/TRBV6-3
cdr3_nt: TGTGCCAGCACCCGACAGGGAGCTGGAAACACCATATATTTT; cdr3_aa: CASTRQGAGNTIYF; clone_size: .; j_call: TRBJ1-3; d_call: TRBD1; v_call: TRBV7-9
cdr3_nt: TGTGCCAGCAGCAGGGACAGCTTCCTGCTTTCCTACGAGCAGTACTTC; cdr3_aa: CASSRDSFLLSYEQYF; clone_size: .; j_call: TRBJ2-7; d_call: TRBD1; v_call: TRBV7-9
cdr3_nt: TGTGCCAGTAGTCCAGAGACAGGGCGGTACACTGAAGCTTTCTTT; cdr3_aa: CASSPETGRYTEAFF; clone_size: .; j_call: TRBJ1-1; d_call: TRBD1; v_call: TRBV19
cdr3_nt: TGTGCCAGCAGCCTCGGGACTAACACTGAAGCTTTCTTT; cdr3_aa: CASSLGTNTEAFF; clone_size: few; j_call: TRBJ1-1; d_call: .; v_call: TRBV7-3
cdr3_nt: TGCGCCAGCAGCTATGGGGGGGAAGAGACCCAGTACTTC; cdr3_aa: CASSYGGEETQYF; clone_size: .; j_call: TRBJ2-5; d_call: TRBD2; v_call: TRBV5-1
cdr3_nt: TGTGCCAGCTCACGGATACCCCCAGGGGGCGGCACAGATACGCAGTATTTT; cdr3_aa: CASSRIPPGGGTDTQYF; clone_size: .; j_call: TRBJ2-3; d_call: TRBD1; v_call: TRBV18
cdr3_nt: TGCGCCAGCAGCTCGCGACAGGGCGTTTTGACTGAAGCTTTCTTT; cdr3_aa: CASSSRQGVLTEAFF; clone_size: .; j_call: TRBJ1-1; d_call: TRBD1; v_call: TRBV5-1
cdr3_nt: TGTGCCAGCAGTGAAGCGCTCGGGGATTATGGCTACACCTTC; cdr3_aa: CASSEALGDYGYTF; clone_size: .; j_call: TRBJ1-2; d_call: .; v_call: TRBV6-1
cdr3_nt: TGTGCCAGCAGTTCCCGGGACAGGAATTCACCCCTCCACTTT; cdr3_aa: CASSSRDRNSPLHF; clone_size: .; j_call: TRBJ1-6; d_call: TRBD1; v_call: TRBV6-5